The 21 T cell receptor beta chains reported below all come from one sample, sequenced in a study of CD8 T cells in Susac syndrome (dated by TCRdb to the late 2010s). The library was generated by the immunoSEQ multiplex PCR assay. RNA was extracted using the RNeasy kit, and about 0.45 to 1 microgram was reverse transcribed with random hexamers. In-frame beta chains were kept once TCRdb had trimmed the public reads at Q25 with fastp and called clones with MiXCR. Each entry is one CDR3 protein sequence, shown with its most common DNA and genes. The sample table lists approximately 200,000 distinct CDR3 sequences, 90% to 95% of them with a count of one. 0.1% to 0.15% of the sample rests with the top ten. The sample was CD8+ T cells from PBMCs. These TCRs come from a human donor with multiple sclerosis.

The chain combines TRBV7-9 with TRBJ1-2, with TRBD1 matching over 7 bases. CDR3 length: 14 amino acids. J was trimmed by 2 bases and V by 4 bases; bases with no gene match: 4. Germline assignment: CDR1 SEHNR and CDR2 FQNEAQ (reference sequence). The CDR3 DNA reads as TGTGCCAGCAGCTCCGGGGGACAGAACTATGGCTACACCTTC. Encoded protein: CASSSGGQNYGYTF.

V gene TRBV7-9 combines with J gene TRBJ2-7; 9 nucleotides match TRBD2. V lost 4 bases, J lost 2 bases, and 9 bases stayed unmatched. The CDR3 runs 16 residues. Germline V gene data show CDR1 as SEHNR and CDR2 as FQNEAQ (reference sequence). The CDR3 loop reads CASSSGDSGRTYEQYF. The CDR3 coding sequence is TGTGCCAGCAGCTCCGGGGATAGCGGGAGAACCTACGAGCAGTACTTC.

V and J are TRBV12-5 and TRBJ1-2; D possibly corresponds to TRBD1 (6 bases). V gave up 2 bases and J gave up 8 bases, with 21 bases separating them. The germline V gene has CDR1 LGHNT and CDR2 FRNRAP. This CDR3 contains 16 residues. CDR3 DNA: TGTGCTAGTGGTTTGAAAAGTGCAGGGGCAATGGGGGGCTACACCTTC. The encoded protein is CASGLKSAGAMGGYTF.

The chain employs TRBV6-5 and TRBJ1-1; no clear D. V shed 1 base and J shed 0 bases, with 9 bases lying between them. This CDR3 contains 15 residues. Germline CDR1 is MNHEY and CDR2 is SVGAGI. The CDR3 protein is CASSYYPSLNTEAFF. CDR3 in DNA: TGTGCCAGCAGTTACTACCCCAGCCTGAACACTGAAGCTTTCTTT.

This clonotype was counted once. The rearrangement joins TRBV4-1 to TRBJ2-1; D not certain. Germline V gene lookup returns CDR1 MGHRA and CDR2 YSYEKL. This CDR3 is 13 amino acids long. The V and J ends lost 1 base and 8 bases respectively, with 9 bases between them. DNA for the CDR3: TGCGCCAGCAGCCAAGGTCGCGGATATGAGCAGTTCTTC. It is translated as CASSQGRGYEQFF.

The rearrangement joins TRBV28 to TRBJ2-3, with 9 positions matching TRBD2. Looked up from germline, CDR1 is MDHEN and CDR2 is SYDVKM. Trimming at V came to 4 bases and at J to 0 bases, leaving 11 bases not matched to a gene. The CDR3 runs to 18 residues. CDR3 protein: CASSWGGVAGASTDTQYF. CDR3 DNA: TGTGCCAGCAGTTGGGGGGGGGTAGCGGGAGCTAGCACAGATACGCAGTATTTT.

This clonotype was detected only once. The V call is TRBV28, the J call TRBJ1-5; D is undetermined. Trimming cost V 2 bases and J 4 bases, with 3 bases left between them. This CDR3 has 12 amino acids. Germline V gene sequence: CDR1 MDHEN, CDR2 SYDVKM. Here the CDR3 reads CASSLRNQPQHF. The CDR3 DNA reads TGTGCCAGCAGTTTACGTAATCAGCCCCAGCATTTT.

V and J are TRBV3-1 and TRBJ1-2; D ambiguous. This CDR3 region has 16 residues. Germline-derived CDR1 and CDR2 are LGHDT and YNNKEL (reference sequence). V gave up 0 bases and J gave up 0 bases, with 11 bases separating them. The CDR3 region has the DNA TGTGCCAGCAGCCAAGAAAGACCCGATCCTAACTATGGCTACACCTTC. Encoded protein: CASSQERPDPNYGYTF.

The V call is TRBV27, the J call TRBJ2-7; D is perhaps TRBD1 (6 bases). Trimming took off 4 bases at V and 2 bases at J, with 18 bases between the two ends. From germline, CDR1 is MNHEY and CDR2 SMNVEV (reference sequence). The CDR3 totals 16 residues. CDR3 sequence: CASSSPTGTHPYEQYF. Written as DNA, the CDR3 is TGTGCCAGCAGTTCTCCGACCGGGACACATCCCTACGAGCAGTACTTC.

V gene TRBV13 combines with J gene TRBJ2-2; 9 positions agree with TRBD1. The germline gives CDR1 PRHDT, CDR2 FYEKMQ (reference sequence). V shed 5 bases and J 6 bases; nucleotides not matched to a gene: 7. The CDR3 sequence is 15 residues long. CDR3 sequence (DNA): TGTGCCAGCAGCCCGGGACAGGGACCCCCCGGGGAGCTGTTTTTT. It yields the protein CASSPGQGPPGELFF.

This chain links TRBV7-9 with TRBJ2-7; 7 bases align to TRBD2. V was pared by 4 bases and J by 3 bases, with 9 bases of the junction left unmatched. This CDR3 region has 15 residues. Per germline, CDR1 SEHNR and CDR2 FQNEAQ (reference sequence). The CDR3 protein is CASSSIEGRGYEQYF. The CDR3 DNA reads TGTGCCAGCAGCTCCATCGAAGGGAGGGGCTACGAGCAGTACTTC.

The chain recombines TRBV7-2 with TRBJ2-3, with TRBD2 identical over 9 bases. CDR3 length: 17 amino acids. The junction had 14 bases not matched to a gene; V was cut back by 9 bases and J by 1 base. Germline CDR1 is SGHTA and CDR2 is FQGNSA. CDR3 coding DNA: TGTGCCAGTCTAGCGGGAACCCAGGGGTGGGGCACAGATACGCAGTATTTT. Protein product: CASLAGTQGWGTDTQYF. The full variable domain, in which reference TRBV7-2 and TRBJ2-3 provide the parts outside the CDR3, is GAGVSQSPSNKVTEKGKDVELRCDPISGHTALYWYRQSLGQGLEFLIYFQGNSAPDKSGLPSDRFSAERTGGSVSTLTIQRTQQEDSAVYLCASLAGTQGWGTDTQYFGPGTRLTVL.

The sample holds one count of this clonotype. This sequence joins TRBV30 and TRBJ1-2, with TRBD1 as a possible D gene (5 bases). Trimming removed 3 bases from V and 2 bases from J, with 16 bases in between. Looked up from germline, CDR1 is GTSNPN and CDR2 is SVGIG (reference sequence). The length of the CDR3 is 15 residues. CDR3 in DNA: TGTGCCTGGAGGGGGACGGGGGTAGAGAACTATGGCTACACCTTC. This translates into CAWRGTGVENYGYTF.

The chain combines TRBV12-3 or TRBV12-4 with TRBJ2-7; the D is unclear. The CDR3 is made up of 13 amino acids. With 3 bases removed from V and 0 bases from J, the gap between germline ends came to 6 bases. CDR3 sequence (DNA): TGTGCCAGCAGTTTCGGCATCTCCTACGAGCAGTACTTC. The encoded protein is CASSFGISYEQYF.

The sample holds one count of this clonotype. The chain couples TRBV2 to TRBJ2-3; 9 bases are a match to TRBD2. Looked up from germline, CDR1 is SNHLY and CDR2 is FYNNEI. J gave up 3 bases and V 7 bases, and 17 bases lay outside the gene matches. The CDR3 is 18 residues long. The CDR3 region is CASTGWLAGVGPTDTQYF. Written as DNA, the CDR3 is TGTGCCAGCACCGGTTGGTTAGCGGGAGTAGGTCCTACAGATACGCAGTATTTT.

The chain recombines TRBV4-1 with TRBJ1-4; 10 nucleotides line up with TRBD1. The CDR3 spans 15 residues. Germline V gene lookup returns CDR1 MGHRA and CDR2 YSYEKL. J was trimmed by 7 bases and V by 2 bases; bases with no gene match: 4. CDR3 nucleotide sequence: TGCGCCAGCAGCCAATTGACAGGGGGCGGTGAAAAACTGTTTTTT. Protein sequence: CASSQLTGGGEKLFF.

The CDR3 protein is CASSFSGSTYNEQFF. The CDR3 DNA follows: TGTGCCAGCAGCTTTAGCGGCTCGACATACAATGAGCAGTTCTTC. This rearrangement joins TRBV7-6 to TRBJ2-1; maybe TRBD2 (6 bases). V lost 3 bases to trimming and J lost 4 bases, with 13 bases between them. The germline V gene has CDR1 SGHVS and CDR2 FNYEAQ. The CDR3 totals 15 residues.

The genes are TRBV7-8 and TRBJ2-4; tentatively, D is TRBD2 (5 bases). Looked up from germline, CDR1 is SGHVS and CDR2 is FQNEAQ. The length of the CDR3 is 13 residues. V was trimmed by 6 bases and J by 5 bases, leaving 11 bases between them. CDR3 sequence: CASRKLDQNIQYF. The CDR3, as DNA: TGTGCCAGCAGGAAACTAGACCAAAACATTCAGTACTTC.

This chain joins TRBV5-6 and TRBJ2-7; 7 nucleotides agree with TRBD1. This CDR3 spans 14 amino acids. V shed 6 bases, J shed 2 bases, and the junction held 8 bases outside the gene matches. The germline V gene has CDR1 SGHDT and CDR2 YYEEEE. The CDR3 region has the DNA TGTGCCAGCACCTCGACAGGGAAGGCCTACGAGCAGTACTTC. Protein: CASTSTGKAYEQYF. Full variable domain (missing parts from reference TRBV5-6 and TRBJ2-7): DAGVTQSPTHLIKTRGQQVTLRCSPKSGHDTVSWYQQALGQGPQFIFQYYEEEERQRGNFPDRFSGHQFPNYSSELNVNALLLGDSALYLCASTSTGKAYEQYFGPGTRLTVT.

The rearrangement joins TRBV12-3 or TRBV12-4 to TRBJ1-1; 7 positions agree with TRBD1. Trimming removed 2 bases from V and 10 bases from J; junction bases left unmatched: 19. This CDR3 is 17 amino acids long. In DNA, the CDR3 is TGTGCCAGCAGTTTAAGGCCTGAGACAGGGTTGAGGGTTGGAGCTTTCTTT. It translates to CASSLRPETGLRVGAFF.

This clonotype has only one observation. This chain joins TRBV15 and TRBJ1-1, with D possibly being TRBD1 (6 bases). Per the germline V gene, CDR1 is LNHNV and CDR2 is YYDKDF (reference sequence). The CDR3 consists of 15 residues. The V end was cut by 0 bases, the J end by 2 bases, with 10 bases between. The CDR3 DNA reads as TGTGCCACCAGCAGAGATGCAGGGGCCAACACTGAAGCTTTCTTT. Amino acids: CATSRDAGANTEAFF.